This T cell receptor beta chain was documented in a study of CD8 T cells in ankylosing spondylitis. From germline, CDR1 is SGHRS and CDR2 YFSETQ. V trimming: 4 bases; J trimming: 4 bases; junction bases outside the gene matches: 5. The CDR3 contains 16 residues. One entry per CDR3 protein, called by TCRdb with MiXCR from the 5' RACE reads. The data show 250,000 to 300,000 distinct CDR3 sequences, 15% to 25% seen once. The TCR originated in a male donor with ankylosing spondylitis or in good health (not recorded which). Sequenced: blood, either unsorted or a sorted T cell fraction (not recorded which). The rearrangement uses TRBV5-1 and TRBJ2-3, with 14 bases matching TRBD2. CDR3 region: CASSPGLAGVADTQYF. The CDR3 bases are TGCGCCAGCAGCCCGGGACTAGCGGGAGTAGCAGATACGCAGTATTTT.